This entry describes one T cell receptor beta chain. The antigen remains unidentified. Assay used: immunoSEQ multiplex PCR; TCRdb lists only in-frame clones, some missing. The profile shows tens of thousands of clones, around 86% of them singletons. The data derive from a study of STAT3 mutations in large granular lymphocyte leukemia. Regarding the study as a whole: Every T-cell large granular lymphocyte leukemia patient had at least one immunodominant TCR beta clonotype.

The germline V gene has CDR1 SGHRS and CDR2 YFSETQ. J was trimmed by 5 bases and V by 0 bases; bases with no gene match: 6. This CDR3 contains 15 residues. The sequence derives from a man in his fifties or sixties with T-cell large granular lymphocyte leukemia. Some clones in this sample may be carry-over from other donors' samples. The J gene is TRBJ2-3, the V gene TRBV5-1; TRBD2 matches 7 bases. Sequences were obtained from peripheral blood mononuclear cells. For the CDR3, the DNA is TGCGCCAGCAGCTTGGGGGGCGGGAGCGGAGATACGCAGTATTTT. Translated, it gives CASSLGGGSGDTQYF.